Sequencing of this T cell receptor beta chain was carried out in a study of monozygotic twins with inflammatory bowel disease. This CDR3 spans 15 amino acids. Germline V CDR1 and CDR2: SGHNT, YYREEE (reference sequence). In preparing each TCR library, about 3,500 ng of total RNA was used. Two nested PCRs, of 16 and 9 cycles, processed TCRalpha and TCRbeta cDNA. TCRdb processed the 5' RACE reads again and assigns one entry to each CDR3 protein, with no DNA. In all, the sample yields around 200,000 distinct CDR3 sequences. Input material: blood. The sequence came from a human donor with ulcerative colitis or Crohn's disease, or a healthy co-twin of an affected twin (not recorded which). The chain has TRBV5-4 and TRBJ2-1; TCRdb indicates TRBD2, and absent DNA this call remains unverified. The chain's CDR3 is CASSLGTSGANEQFF. Full variable domain (missing parts from reference TRBV5-4 and TRBJ2-1): ETGVTQSPTHLIKTRGQQVTLRCSSQSGHNTVSWYQQALGQGPQFIFQYYREEENGRGNFPPRFSGLQFPNYSSELNVNALELDDSALYLCASSLGTSGANEQFFGPGTRLTVL.